The rows below give T cell receptor beta chains drawn from one sample of a study of post-analysis software for immune sequencing data. TCRdb re-called the PCR reads through MiXCR, storing one row per CDR3 protein. Among around 710,000 distinct CDR3 sequences, roughly 50% were seen once, and the ten largest hold roughly 5.2%. What was sequenced was blood. The receptors were gathered from a girl aged 10-17 years with multiple sclerosis. CDR3s leave out the opening cysteine and the closing phenylalanine or tryptophan.

V gene	J gene	CDR3 protein
TRBV20-1	TRBJ1-2	SASPGGSYGYT
TRBV7-4	TRBJ1-3	ASSFSQGAPGNTIY
TRBV5-6	TRBJ2-7	ASSGLSGMFSYEQY
TRBV27	TRBJ2-6	ASSQRPISGANVLT
TRBV28	TRBJ2-3	ASRPYEGNAADTQY
TRBV28	TRBJ2-7	ASSGPPGQGYEQY
TRBV5-1	TRBJ2-1	ASSLASRLAEYNEQF
TRBV5-6	TRBJ2-7	ASSFDGSYEQY
TRBV12-3/TRBV12-4	TRBJ2-5	ASSNLRKQTQY
TRBV5-1	TRBJ2-2	ASSILQGAGELF
TRBV6-5	TRBJ2-3	ASSPRREGTDTQY
TRBV12-3/TRBV12-4	TRBJ1-2	ASRPGTGGVYGYT
TRBV27	TRBJ2-7	ASMGNGVGEQY
TRBV27	TRBJ2-1	ASRQAGDNEQF
TRBV5-1	NA	ACSLWGVNEQY
TRBV9	TRBJ1-2	ASSVEGVYGYDYT
TRBV7-2	TRBJ2-1	ASRLATLNEQF
TRBV3-1	TRBJ2-5	ASSLRTSGGDAY
TRBV12-3/TRBV12-4	TRBJ2-7	ASSSGVGGGQY
TRBV20-1	TRBJ2-3	RASINTDTQY
TRBV15	TRBJ1-2	ATSPVRGWRYGYT
TRBV6-5	TRBJ2-5	ASSYSLSQETQY
TRBV20-1	TRBJ2-1	SARDGASGYNEQF
TRBV12-3/TRBV12-4	TRBJ1-4	ASSLGRDGEKLF
TRBV4-2	TRBJ1-1	ASSQDPGVDTEAF
TRBV5-1	TRBJ2-7	ASRVPGTPPYEQY